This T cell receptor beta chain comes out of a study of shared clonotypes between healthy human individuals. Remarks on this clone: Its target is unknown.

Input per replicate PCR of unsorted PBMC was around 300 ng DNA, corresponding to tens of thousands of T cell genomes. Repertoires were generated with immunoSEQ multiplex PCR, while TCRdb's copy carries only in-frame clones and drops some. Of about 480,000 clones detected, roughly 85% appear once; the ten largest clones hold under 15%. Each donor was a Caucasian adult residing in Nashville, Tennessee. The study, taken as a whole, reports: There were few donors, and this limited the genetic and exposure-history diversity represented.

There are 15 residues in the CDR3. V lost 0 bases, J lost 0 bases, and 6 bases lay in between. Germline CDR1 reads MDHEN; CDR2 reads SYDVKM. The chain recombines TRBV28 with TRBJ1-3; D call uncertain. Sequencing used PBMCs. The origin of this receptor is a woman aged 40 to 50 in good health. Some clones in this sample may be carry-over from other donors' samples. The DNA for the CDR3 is TGTGCCAGCAGTTTATGGGCAGGCTCTGGAAACACCATATATTTT. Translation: CASSLWAGSGNTIYF. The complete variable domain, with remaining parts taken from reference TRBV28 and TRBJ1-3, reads DVKVTQSSRYLVKRTGEKVFLECVQDMDHENMFWYRQDPGLGLRLIYFSYDVKMKEKGDIPEGYSVSREKKERFSLILESASTNQTSMYLCASSLWAGSGNTIYFGEGSWLTVV.